The rows below give T cell receptor beta chains drawn from one sample of a study of cytomegalovirus exposure and HLA in healthy donors. Produced via immunoSEQ multiplex PCR; TCRdb's table is partial and in-frame only. In the table there are some 220,000 clones, around nine tenths of which are singletons. What was sequenced was PBMCs. Receptors originate from a woman in her late teens or twenties in good health and CMV-seronegative. The CDR3 runs from the conserved cysteine through the conserved F or W. D genes are given only for firm matches. Some rows mark clone size as missing; the rest say once, few, many or name a class of expanded clone.

size: few; V: TRBV27; D: NA; J: TRBJ2-7; DNA: TGTGCCAGCAGTTTTCTGCAGGGCCACGAGCAGTACTTC; CDR3: CASSFLQGHEQYF
size: NA; V: TRBV5-4; D: NA; J: TRBJ2-2; DNA: TGTGCCAGCAGCTCTCAGGGACTTTGGGACACCGGGGAGCTGTTTTTT; CDR3: CASSSQGLWDTGELFF
size: NA; V: TRBV5-1; D: NA; J: TRBJ1-6; DNA: TGCGCCAGCAGCTTGAGGGAGAGCTCCTATAATTCACCCCTCCACTTT; CDR3: CASSLRESSYNSPLHF
size: NA; V: TRBV4-2; D: NA; J: TRBJ1-4; DNA: TGTGCCAGCAGCCAAGAGGGGTCGAGAGGGTCGACTAATGAAAAACTGTTTTTT; CDR3: CASSQEGSRGSTNEKLFF
size: NA; V: TRBV13; D: TRBD1; J: TRBJ1-1; DNA: TGTGCCAGCACCCAGGGGGCCCCGGGGTTGGAAGCTTTCTTT; CDR3: CASTQGAPGLEAFF
size: NA; V: TRBV5-1; D: TRBD2; J: TRBJ2-1; DNA: TGCGCCAGCAGCCCGGGACTAGCGGGAGAAAAAGTCAATGAGCAGTTCTTC; CDR3: CASSPGLAGEKVNEQFF
size: few; V: TRBV2; D: NA; J: TRBJ2-7; DNA: TGTGCCAGCAGCGCGGGACTTCTGAGCTACGAGCAGTACTTC; CDR3: CASSAGLLSYEQYF
size: NA; V: TRBV11-1; D: NA; J: TRBJ1-1; DNA: TGTGCCAGCGCTAGAGGTCGGGAGGGTAGGATTATGAACACTGAAGCTTTCTTT; CDR3: CASARGREGRIMNTEAFF
size: NA; V: TRBV5-1; D: TRBD1; J: TRBJ2-7; DNA: TGCGCCAGCACCGTTACCGGGACAGGACATTACGAGCAGTACTTC; CDR3: CASTVTGTGHYEQYF
size: NA; V: TRBV27; D: NA; J: TRBJ2-5; DNA: TGTGCCAGCGGAATCGCCGGGGTGGGAGGTACGACCCAGTACTTC; CDR3: CASGIAGVGGTTQYF
size: NA; V: TRBV7-3; D: NA; J: TRBJ1-2; DNA: TGTGCCAGCAGCCAAACACAGGGCAATGGCTACACCTTC; CDR3: CASSQTQGNGYTF
size: NA; V: TRBV7-3; D: NA; J: TRBJ2-3; DNA: TGTGCCAGCAGCTTGGGGGCCAACACAGATACGCAGTATTTT; CDR3: CASSLGANTDTQYF
size: NA; V: TRBV27; D: NA; J: TRBJ2-1; DNA: TGTGCCAGCAGTCGATTAGCGGCGAGCTCCTACAATGAGCAGTTCTTC; CDR3: CASSRLAASSYNEQFF
size: NA; V: TRBV5-4; D: NA; J: TRBJ2-3; DNA: TGTGCCAGCAGCACCCCTGGAGGGCCGAGGACAGATACGCAGTATTTT; CDR3: CASSTPGGPRTDTQYF
size: NA; V: TRBV6-1; D: TRBD1; J: TRBJ2-2; DNA: TGTGCCAGCAGTGCCAGGGGGACCGGGGAGCTGTTTTTT; CDR3: CASSARGTGELFF
size: NA; V: TRBV6-5; D: NA; J: TRBJ2-2; DNA: TGTGCCAGCAAAATAAATACGAACACCGGGGAGCTGTTTTTT; CDR3: CASKINTNTGELFF
size: NA; V: TRBV7-5; D: NA; J: TRBJ2-7; DNA: TGTGCCAGAAGCTACGGGAGACAGGGCTACGAGCAGTACTTC; CDR3: CARSYGRQGYEQYF
size: NA; V: TRBV19; D: NA; J: TRBJ1-5; DNA: TGTGCCAGTAGTATTCTCCCGTCCCCTACTCATCAGCCCCAGCATTTT; CDR3: CASSILPSPTHQPQHF
size: once; V: TRBV14; D: TRBD2; J: TRBJ2-7; DNA: TGTGCCAGCAGCCAAGTAATAGCGGGAGGGTCTTTCTACGAGCAGTACTTC; CDR3: CASSQVIAGGSFYEQYF
size: NA; V: TRBV25-1; D: NA; J: TRBJ2-1; DNA: TGTGCCAGCAGGGACAGCGGGAAGTCCTACAATGAGCAGTTCTTC; CDR3: CASRDSGKSYNEQFF
size: NA; V: TRBV11-2; D: NA; J: TRBJ1-5; DNA: TGTGCCAGCAGCTTAGATGCGGGGAGGGGGGGAAATCAGCCCCAGCATTTT; CDR3: CASSLDAGRGGNQPQHF
size: once; V: TRBV27; D: TRBD2; J: TRBJ2-3; DNA: TGTGCCAGCAGGGCTAGCGGGAGGGGAAGCACAGATACGCAGTATTTT; CDR3: CASRASGRGSTDTQYF
size: NA; V: TRBV27; D: NA; J: TRBJ2-7; DNA: TGTGCCAGCAGTTTATCGGCGGGGCTCTCCCCCTACGAGCAGTACTTC; CDR3: CASSLSAGLSPYEQYF
size: NA; V: TRBV7-9; D: TRBD1; J: TRBJ1-5; DNA: TGTGCCAGCAGCTCCTCAGGGGGGACATATGCCCAGCCCCAGCATTTT; CDR3: CASSSSGGTYAQPQHF
size: NA; V: TRBV29-1; D: TRBD2; J: TRBJ2-5; DNA: TGCAGCGTTGAGAGCGGGGAGTGGACCCAGTACTTC; CDR3: CSVESGEWTQYF
size: few; V: TRBV18; D: NA; J: TRBJ1-5; DNA: TGTGCCAGCTCACCACAGACAGGTGGTAGCAATCAGCCCCAGCATTTT; CDR3: CASSPQTGGSNQPQHF
size: NA; V: TRBV28; D: NA; J: TRBJ2-1; DNA: TGTGCCAGCCTCTTAGCCGGGAGTTACAATGAGCAGTTCTTC; CDR3: CASLLAGSYNEQFF
size: NA; V: TRBV27; D: NA; J: TRBJ2-7; DNA: TGTGCCAGCAGTCCCTCGGTGGAGGTCTACGAGCAGTACTTC; CDR3: CASSPSVEVYEQYF
size: NA; V: TRBV9; D: NA; J: TRBJ2-6; DNA: TGTGCCAGCAGCGTAGGGGCAGGGGCCTTCTCTGGGGCCAACGTCCTGACTTTC; CDR3: CASSVGAGAFSGANVLTF
size: NA; V: TRBV6-4; D: TRBD2; J: TRBJ2-7; DNA: TGTGCCAGCACCCCGAAAGGTGCGCGGGAGGTCCACGAGCAGTACTTC; CDR3: CASTPKGAREVHEQYF
size: NA; V: TRBV5-4; D: NA; J: TRBJ2-7; DNA: TGTGCCAGCGCCACCGAGCCCGAAACCTCCCACGAGCAGTACTTC; CDR3: CASATEPETSHEQYF
size: NA; V: TRBV30; D: NA; J: TRBJ2-7; DNA: TGTGCCTGGAGAGAGGACAGATGGGGCTACGAGCAGTACTTC; CDR3: CAWREDRWGYEQYF
size: NA; V: TRBV14; D: NA; J: TRBJ1-3; DNA: TGTGCCAGCAGCCCGGCGGGGGACAACCATCGGTCTGGAAACACCATATATTTT; CDR3: CASSPAGDNHRSGNTIYF
size: NA; V: TRBV5-1; D: TRBD1; J: TRBJ2-3; DNA: TGCGCCAGCTTGGAGCAGGGGGCTTCGGATACGCAGTATTTT; CDR3: CASLEQGASDTQYF
size: NA; V: TRBV28; D: NA; J: TRBJ2-5; DNA: TGTGCCAGCAGTGTAGTCCAAGAGGGTGAGACCCAGTACTTC; CDR3: CASSVVQEGETQYF
size: NA; V: TRBV15; D: TRBD2; J: TRBJ2-7; DNA: TGTGCCACCAGCGGAAGAAAGCGGGAGATAAGCGAGCAGTACTTC; CDR3: CATSGRKREISEQYF
size: NA; V: TRBV30; D: NA; J: TRBJ2-3; DNA: TGTGCCTGGAGTGTACCAGGAGGACTCCCAGGCACAGATACGCAGTATTTT; CDR3: CAWSVPGGLPGTDTQYF
size: NA; V: TRBV30; D: TRBD1; J: TRBJ2-2; DNA: TGTGCCTGGAGCCCGACAGGGACCGGGGAGCTGTTTTTT; CDR3: CAWSPTGTGELFF
size: NA; V: TRBV5-4; D: TRBD2; J: TRBJ2-5; DNA: TGTGCCAGCAGCTTGAAGCGGGATATGGCCCAGTACTTC; CDR3: CASSLKRDMAQYF
size: NA; V: TRBV4-2; D: TRBD2; J: TRBJ2-3; DNA: TGTGCCAGCAGCCAAAAAATCCGCGGCGGGAGGGTGGGAAGTTCCACAGATACGCAGTATTTT; CDR3: CASSQKIRGGRVGSSTDTQYF
size: NA; V: TRBV5-1; D: TRBD1; J: TRBJ1-5; DNA: TGCGCCAGCAGCTTGGACGGACAGGGCCATCAGCCCCAGCATTTT; CDR3: CASSLDGQGHQPQHF
size: once; V: TRBV5-5; D: NA; J: TRBJ1-1; DNA: TGTGCCAGCAGCCCACGACGGAGTATGAACACTGAAGCTTTCTTT; CDR3: CASSPRRSMNTEAFF